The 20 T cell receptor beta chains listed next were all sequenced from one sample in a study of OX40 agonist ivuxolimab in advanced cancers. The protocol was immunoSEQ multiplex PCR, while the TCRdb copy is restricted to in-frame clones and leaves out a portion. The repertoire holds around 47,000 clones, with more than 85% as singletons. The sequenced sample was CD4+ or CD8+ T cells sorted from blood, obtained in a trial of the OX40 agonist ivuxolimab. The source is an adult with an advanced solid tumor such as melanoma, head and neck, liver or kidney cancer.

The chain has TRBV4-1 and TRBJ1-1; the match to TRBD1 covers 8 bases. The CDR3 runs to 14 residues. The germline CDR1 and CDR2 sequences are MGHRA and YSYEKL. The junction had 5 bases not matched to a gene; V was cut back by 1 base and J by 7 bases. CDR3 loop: CASSQGQGLVEAFF. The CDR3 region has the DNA TGCGCCAGCAGCCAAGGACAGGGGTTAGTTGAAGCTTTCTTT.

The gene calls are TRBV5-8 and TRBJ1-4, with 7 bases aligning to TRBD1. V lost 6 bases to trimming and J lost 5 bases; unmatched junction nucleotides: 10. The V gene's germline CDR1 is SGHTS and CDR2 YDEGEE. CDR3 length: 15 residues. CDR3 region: CASTPVDRENEKLFF. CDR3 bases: TGTGCCAGCACCCCCGTAGACAGGGAGAATGAAAAACTGTTTTTT.

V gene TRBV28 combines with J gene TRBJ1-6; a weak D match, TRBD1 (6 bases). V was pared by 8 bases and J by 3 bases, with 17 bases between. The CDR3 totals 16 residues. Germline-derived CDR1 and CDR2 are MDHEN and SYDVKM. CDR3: CASFSRAGDYNSPLHF. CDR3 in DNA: TGTGCCAGCTTCTCTCGGGCAGGGGACTATAATTCACCCCTCCACTTT.

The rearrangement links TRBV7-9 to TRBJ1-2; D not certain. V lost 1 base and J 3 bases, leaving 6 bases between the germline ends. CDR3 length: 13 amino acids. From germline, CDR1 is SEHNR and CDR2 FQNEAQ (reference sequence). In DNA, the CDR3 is TGTGCCAGCAGCTTAGAGGCAGACTATGGCTACACCTTC. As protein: CASSLEADYGYTF.

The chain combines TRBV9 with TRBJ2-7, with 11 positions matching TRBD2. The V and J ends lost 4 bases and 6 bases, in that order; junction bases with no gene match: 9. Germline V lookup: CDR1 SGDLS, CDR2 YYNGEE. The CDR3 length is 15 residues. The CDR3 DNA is TGTGCCAGCAGCCCCCGGGTAGCGGGGGGGCCCGAGCAGTACTTC. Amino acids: CASSPRVAGGPEQYF.

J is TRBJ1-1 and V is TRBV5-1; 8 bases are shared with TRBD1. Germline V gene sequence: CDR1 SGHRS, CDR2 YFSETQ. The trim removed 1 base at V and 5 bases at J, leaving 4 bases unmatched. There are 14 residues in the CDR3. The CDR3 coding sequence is TGCGCCAGCAGCTTGTACAGGGGGGCGACTGAAGCTTTCTTT. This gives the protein CASSLYRGATEAFF. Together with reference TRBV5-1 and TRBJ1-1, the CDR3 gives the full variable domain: KAGVTQTPRYLIKTRGQQVTLSCSPISGHRSVSWYQQTPGQGLQFLFEYFSETQRNKGNFPGRFSGRQFSNSRSEMNVSTLELGDSALYLCASSLYRGATEAFFGQGTRLTVV.

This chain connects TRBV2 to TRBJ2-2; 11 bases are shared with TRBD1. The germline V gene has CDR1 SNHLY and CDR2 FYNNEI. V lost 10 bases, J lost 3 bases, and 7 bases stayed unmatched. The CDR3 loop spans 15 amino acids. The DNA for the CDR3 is TGTGCCAAAACGCGGGACAGGGGGGACACCGGGGAGCTGTTTTTT. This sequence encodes CAKTRDRGDTGELFF. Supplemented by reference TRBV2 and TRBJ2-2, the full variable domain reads EPEVTQTPSHQVTQMGQEVILRCVPISNHLYFYWYRQILGQKVEFLVSFYNNEISEKSEIFDDQFSVERPDGSNFTLKIRSTKLEDSAMYFCAKTRDRGDTGELFFGEGSRLTVL.

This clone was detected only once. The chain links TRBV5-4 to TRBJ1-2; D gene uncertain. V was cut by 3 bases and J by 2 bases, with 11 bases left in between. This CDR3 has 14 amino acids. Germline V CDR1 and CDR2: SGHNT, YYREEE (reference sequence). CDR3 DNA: TGTGCCAGCAGCTCTATGACAAGGAACTATGGCTACACCTTC. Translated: CASSSMTRNYGYTF.

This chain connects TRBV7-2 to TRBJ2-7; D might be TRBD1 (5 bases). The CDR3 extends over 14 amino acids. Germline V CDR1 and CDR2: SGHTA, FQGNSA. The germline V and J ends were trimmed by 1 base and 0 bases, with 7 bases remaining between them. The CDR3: CASSLGRGSYEQYF. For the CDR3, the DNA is TGTGCCAGCAGCTTAGGTAGGGGCTCCTACGAGCAGTACTTC.

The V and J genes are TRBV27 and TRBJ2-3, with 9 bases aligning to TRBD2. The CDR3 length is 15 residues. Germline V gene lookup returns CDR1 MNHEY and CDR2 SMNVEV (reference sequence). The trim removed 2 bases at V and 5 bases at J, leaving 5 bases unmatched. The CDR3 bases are TGTGCCAGCAGTTTAGAGGGCGGGGGGGTAGATACGCAGTATTTT. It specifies CASSLEGGGVDTQYF.

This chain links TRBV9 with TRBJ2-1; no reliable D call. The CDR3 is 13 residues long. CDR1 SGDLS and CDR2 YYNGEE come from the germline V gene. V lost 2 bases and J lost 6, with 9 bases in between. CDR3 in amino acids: CASSVSQLNEQFF. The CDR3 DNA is TGTGCCAGCAGCGTGAGCCAGCTCAATGAGCAGTTCTTC.

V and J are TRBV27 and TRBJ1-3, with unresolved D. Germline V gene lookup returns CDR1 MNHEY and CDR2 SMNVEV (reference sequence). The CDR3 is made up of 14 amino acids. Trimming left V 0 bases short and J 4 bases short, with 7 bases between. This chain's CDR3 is CASSLSPWGNTIYF. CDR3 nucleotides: TGTGCCAGCAGTTTATCACCTTGGGGAAACACCATATATTTT.

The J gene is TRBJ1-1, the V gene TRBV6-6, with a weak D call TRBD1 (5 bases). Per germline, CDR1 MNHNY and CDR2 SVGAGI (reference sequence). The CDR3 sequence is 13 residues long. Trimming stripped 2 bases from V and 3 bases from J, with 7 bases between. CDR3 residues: CASSYGGYTEAFF. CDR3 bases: TGTGCCAGCAGTTACGGGGGGTACACTGAAGCTTTCTTT.

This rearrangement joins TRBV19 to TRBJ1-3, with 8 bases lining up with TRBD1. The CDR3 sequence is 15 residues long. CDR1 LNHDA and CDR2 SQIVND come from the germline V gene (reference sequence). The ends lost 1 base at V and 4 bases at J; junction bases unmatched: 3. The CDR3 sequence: CASSIGTGNGNTIYF. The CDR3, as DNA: TGTGCCAGTAGTATAGGGACAGGGAACGGAAACACCATATATTTT.

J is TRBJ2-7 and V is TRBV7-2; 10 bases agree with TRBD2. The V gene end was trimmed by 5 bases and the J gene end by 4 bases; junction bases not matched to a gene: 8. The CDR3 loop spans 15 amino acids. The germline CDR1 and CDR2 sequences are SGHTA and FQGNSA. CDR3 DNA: TGTGCCAGCAGCACCTCAGCGGGGGGGCAGTACGAGCAGTACTTC. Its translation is CASSTSAGGQYEQYF. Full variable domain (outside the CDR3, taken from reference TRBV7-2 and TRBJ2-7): GAGVSQSPSNKVTEKGKDVELRCDPISGHTALYWYRQSLGQGLEFLIYFQGNSAPDKSGLPSDRFSAERTGGSVSTLTIQRTQQEDSAVYLCASSTSAGGQYEQYFGPGTRLTVT.

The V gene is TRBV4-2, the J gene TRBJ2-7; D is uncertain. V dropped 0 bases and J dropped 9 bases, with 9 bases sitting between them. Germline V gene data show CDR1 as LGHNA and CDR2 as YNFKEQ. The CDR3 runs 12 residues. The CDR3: CASSQDYGWQYF. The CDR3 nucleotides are TGTGCCAGCAGCCAAGACTACGGTTGGCAGTACTTC.

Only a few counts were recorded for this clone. The CDR3 is CAWREEQGVPNSPLHF. In nucleotides, the CDR3 is TGTGCCTGGAGGGAGGAGCAGGGGGTACCCAATTCACCCCTCCACTTT. The V gene is TRBV30, the J gene TRBJ1-6; 7 nucleotides line up with TRBD1. Germline CDR1 reads GTSNPN; CDR2 reads SVGIG (reference sequence). V shed 3 bases, J shed 7 bases, and the junction held 12 bases outside the gene matches. The CDR3 extends over 16 amino acids. The whole variable domain, filled in from reference TRBV30 and TRBJ1-6, reads SQTIHQWPATLVQPVGSPLSLECTVEGTSNPNLYWYRQAAGRGLQLLFYSVGIGQISSEVPQNLSASRPQDRQFILSSKKLLLSDSGFYLCAWREEQGVPNSPLHFGNGTRLTVT.

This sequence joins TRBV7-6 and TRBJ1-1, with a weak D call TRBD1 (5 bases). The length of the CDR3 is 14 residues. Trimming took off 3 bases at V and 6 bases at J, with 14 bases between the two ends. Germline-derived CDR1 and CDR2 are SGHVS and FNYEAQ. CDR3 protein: CASSLGGENAEAFF. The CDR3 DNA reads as TGTGCCAGCAGCTTGGGGGGGGAAAACGCTGAAGCTTTCTTT.

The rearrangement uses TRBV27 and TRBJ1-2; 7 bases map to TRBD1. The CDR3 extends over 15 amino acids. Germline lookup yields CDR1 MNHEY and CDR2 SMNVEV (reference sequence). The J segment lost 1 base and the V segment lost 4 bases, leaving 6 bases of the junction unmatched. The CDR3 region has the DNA TGTGCCAGCAGTTCAGACAGGGAATATAACTATGGCTACACCTTC. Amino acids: CASSSDREYNYGYTF.

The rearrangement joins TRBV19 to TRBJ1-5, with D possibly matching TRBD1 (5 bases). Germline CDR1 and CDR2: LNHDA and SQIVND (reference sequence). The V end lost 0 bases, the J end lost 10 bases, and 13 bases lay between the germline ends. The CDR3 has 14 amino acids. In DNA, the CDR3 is TGTGCCAGTAGTATAGACAGGGTTGATGATCCCCAGCATTTT. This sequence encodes CASSIDRVDDPQHF. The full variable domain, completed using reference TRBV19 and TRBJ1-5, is DGGITQSPKYLFRKEGQNVTLSCEQNLNHDAMYWYRQDPGQGLRLIYYSQIVNDFQKGDIAEGYSVSREKKESFPLTVTSAQKNPTAFYLCASSIDRVDDPQHFGDGTRLSIL.